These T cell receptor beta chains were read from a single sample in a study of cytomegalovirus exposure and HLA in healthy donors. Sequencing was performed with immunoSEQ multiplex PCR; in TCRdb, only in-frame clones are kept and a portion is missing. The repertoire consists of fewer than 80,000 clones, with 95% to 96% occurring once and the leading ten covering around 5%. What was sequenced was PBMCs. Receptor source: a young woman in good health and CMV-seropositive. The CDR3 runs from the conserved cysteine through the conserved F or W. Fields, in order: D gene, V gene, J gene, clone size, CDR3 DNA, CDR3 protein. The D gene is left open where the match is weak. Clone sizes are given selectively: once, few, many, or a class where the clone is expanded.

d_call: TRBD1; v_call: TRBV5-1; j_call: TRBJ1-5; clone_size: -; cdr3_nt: TGCGCCAGCAGCCCCGACAGGGGGATGGGGCCCCAGCATTTT; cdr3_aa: CASSPDRGMGPQHF
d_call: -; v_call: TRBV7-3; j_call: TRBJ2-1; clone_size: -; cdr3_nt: TGTGCCAGCAGCTCCTCAGGGGTGGGCGAGCAGTTCTTC; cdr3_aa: CASSSSGVGEQFF
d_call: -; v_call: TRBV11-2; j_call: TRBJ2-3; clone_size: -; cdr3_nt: TGTGCCAGCAGCTTGGTGGGGACAAGCACAGATACGCAGTATTTT; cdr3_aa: CASSLVGTSTDTQYF
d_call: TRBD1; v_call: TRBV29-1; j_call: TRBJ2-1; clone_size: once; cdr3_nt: TGCAGCGTTGAAGGACAGGGATCCTACAATGAGCAGTTCTTC; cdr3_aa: CSVEGQGSYNEQFF
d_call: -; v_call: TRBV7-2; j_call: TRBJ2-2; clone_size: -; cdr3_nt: TGTGCCAGCAGCCCCACTGGGGGGTCCGGGGAGCTGTTTTTT; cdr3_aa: CASSPTGGSGELFF
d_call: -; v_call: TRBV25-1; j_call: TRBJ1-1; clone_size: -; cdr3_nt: TGTGCCAGCAGTGTTTCAGTGAACACTGAAGCTTTCTTT; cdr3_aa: CASSVSVNTEAFF
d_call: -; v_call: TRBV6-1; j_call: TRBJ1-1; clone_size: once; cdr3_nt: TGTGCCAGCAGTGGGGGCAGCGAATACACTGAAGCTTTCTTT; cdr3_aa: CASSGGSEYTEAFF
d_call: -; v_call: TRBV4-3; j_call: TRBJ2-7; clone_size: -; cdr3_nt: TGCGCCAGCAGCCAAGATCGCCGGCGGGACGAGCAGTACTTC; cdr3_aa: CASSQDRRRDEQYF
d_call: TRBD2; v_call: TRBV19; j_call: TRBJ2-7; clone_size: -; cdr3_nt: TGTGCCAGTAGTATAGTAGCGGGAGCGGACGAGCAGTACTTC; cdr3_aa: CASSIVAGADEQYF
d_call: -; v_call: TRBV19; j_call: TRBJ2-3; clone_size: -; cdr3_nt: TGTGCCAGTAGTATACTCAGCGCCGAGTCCGATACGCAGTATTTT; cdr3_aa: CASSILSAESDTQYF
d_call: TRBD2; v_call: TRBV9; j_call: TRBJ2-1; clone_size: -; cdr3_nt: TGTGCCAGCAGCGTAGAGGCTAGCGGATACAATGAGCAGTTCTTC; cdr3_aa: CASSVEASGYNEQFF
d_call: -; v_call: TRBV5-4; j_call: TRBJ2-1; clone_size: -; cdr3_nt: TGTGCCAGCAGCTTGGGGTCAGGAAAGACCTACAATGAGCAGTTCTTC; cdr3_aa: CASSLGSGKTYNEQFF
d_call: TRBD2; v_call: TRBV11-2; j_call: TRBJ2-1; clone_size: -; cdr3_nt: TGTGCCAGCAGCTTAGCGGTAGCGGGAGATCGCCATGAGCAGTTCTTC; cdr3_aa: CASSLAVAGDRHEQFF
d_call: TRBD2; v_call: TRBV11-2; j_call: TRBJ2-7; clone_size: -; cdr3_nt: TGTGCCAGCAGCACCCGGACTAGCGGGAGATACGAGCAGTACTTC; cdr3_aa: CASSTRTSGRYEQYF
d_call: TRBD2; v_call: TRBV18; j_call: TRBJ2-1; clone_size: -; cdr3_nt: TGTGCCAGCTCACCCCCCCTCGCCGGGACTAGTGTTGGGCTTAATGAGCAGTTCTTC; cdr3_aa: CASSPPLAGTSVGLNEQFF
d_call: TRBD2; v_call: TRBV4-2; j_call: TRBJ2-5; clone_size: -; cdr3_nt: TGTGCCAGCAGCCAAGAGGGACTAGCGGGAGGGTTTGTGGAGACCCAGTACTTC; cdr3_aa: CASSQEGLAGGFVETQYF
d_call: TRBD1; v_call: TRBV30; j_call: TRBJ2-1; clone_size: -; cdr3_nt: TGTGCCTGGAGCCGAACCGGGACAGGGGTCCACAATGAGCAGTTCTTC; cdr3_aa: CAWSRTGTGVHNEQFF
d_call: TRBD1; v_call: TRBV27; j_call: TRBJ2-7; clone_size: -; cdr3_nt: TGTGCCAGCAGTCCGGGACAGGGGGCGATCACCTACGAGCAGTACTTC; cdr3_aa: CASSPGQGAITYEQYF
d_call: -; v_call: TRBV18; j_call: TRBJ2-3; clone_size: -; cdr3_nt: TGTGCCAGCTCACCTAGTTTACTCCCTACAGATACGCAGTATTTT; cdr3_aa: CASSPSLLPTDTQYF
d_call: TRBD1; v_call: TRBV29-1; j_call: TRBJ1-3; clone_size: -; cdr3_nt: TGCAACGTAGACAGGGGAATCAAATTCTCTGGAAACACCATATATTTT; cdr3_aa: CNVDRGIKFSGNTIYF
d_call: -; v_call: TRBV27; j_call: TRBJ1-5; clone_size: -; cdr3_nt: TGTGCCAGCAGTTTCGGTCAGGGTGGCCAGCCCCAGCATTTT; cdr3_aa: CASSFGQGGQPQHF
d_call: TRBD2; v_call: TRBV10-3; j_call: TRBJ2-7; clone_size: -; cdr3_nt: TGTGCCATCAGTGAGCTAGCGGGAGGAGGCTACGAGCAGTACTTC; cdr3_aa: CAISELAGGGYEQYF
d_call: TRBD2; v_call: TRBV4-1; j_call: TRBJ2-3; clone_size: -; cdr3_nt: TGCGCCAGCAGCCAAGATCCCTCTAGCGGGAGGGCTAGCACAGATACGCAGTATTTT; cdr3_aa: CASSQDPSSGRASTDTQYF
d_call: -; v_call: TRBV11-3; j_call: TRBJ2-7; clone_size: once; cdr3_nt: TGTGCCAGCAGCCCATCGTCGTTCGGGGTTTACGAGCAGTACTTC; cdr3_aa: CASSPSSFGVYEQYF
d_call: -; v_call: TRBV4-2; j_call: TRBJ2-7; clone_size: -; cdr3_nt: TGTGCCAGCAGCCAACAAGAGGGCTCCTACGAGCAGTACTTC; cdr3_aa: CASSQQEGSYEQYF
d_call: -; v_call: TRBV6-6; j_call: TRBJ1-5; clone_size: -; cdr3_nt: TGTGCCAGCAGTTACAGCCGCAATCAGCCCCAGCATTTT; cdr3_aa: CASSYSRNQPQHF
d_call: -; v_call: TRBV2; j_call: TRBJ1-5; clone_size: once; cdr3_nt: TGTGCCAGCAGTGAAGAGGCAGGAGGGGGCAATCAGCCCCAGCATTTT; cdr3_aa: CASSEEAGGGNQPQHF
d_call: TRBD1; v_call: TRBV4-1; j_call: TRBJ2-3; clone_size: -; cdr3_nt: TGCGCCAGCAGACCGGGACAGGGGTTTACAGATACGCAGTATTTT; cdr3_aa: CASRPGQGFTDTQYF
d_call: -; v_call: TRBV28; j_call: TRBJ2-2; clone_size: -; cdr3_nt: TGTGCCAGCAGGAAATTACAGGGTGGGGAGCTGTTTTTT; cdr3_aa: CASRKLQGGELFF
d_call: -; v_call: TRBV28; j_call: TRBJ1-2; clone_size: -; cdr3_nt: TGTGCCACCAGCTACTATGGCTACACCTTC; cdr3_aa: CATSYYGYTF
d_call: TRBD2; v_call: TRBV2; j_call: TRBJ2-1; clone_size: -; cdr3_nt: TGTGCCAGCAGTTCCGGGACTAGCGGGACGGAGCAGTTCTTC; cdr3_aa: CASSSGTSGTEQFF
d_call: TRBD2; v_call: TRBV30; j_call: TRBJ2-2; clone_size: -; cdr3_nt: TGTGCCTGGGGACTAGCCGATAGGAACACCGGGGAGCTGTTTTTT; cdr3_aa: CAWGLADRNTGELFF
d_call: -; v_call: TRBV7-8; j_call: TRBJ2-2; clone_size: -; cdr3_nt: TGTGCCAGCAGCTCGACACACAACACCGGGGAGCTGTTTTTT; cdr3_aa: CASSSTHNTGELFF
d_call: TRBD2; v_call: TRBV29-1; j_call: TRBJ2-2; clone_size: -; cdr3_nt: TGCAGCGTCATGGGGACCTCGGGACTAGTGAACGGGGAGCTGTTTTTT; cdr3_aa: CSVMGTSGLVNGELFF
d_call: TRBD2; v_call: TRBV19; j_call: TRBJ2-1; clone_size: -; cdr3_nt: TGTGCCAGTACCCCCGGGAGGACTAGCGGGAGGTCTGAGCAGTTCTTC; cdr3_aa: CASTPGRTSGRSEQFF
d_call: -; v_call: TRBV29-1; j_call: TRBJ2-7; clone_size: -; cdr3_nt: TGCAGCGTGGGGGACGGGGGATTAAGCTCCTACGAGCAGTACTTC; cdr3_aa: CSVGDGGLSSYEQYF
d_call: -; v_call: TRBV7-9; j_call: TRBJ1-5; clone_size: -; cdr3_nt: TGTGCCAGCAGCTTAACCGGGAACACCCCCAATCAGCCCCAGCATTTT; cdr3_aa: CASSLTGNTPNQPQHF
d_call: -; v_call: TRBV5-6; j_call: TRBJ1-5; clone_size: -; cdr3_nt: TGTGCCAGCAGCCCCGGGTATAGCAATCAGCCCCAGCATTTT; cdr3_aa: CASSPGYSNQPQHF
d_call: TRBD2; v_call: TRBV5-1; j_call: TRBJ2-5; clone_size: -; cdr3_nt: TGCGCCAGCAGCTTGCAGGGACTAGCGGAGACCCAGTACTTC; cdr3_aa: CASSLQGLAETQYF
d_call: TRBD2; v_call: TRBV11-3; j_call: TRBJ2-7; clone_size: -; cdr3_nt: TGTGCCAGCAGCTTAGATCCTAGCGGAAACTACGAGCAGTACTTC; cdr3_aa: CASSLDPSGNYEQYF